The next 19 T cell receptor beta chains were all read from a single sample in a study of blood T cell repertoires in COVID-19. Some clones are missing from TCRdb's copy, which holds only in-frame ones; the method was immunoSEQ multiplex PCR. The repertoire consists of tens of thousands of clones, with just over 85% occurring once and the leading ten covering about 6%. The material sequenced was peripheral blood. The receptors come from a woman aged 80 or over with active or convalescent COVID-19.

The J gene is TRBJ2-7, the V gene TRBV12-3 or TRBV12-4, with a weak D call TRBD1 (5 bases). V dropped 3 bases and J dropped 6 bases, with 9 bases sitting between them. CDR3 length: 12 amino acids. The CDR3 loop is CASSFLGVEQYF. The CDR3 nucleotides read TGTGCCAGCAGTTTTTTAGGGGTCGAGCAGTACTTC.

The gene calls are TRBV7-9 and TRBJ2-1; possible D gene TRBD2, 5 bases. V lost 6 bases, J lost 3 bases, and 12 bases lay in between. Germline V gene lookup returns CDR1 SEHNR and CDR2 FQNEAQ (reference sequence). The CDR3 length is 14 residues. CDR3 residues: CASSDGMFYNEQFF. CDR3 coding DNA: TGTGCCAGCAGTGACGGGATGTTCTACAATGAGCAGTTCTTC. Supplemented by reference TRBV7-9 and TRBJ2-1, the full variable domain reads DTGVSQNPRHKITKRGQNVTFRCDPISEHNRLYWYRQTLGQGPEFLTYFQNEAQLEKSRLLSDRFSAERPKGSFSTLEIQRTEQGDSAMYLCASSDGMFYNEQFFGPGTRLTVL.

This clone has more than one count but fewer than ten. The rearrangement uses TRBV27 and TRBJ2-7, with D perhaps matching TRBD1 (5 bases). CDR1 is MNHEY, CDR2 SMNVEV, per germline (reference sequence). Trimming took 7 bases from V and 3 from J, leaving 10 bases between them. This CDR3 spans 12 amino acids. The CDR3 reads CASKDKGYEQYF. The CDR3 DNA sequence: TGTGCCAGCAAGGACAAAGGCTACGAGCAGTACTTC.

The CDR3: CASSLLAHVSSGNTIYF. CDR3 nucleotides: TGTGCCAGCAGCCTCTTGGCACACGTCTCCTCTGGAAACACCATATATTTT. The rearrangement links TRBV5-5 to TRBJ1-3; D ambiguous. The CDR3 runs 17 residues. The V and J ends lost 4 bases and 0 bases respectively, with 17 bases between them. The V gene's germline CDR1 is SGHKS and CDR2 YYEKEE (reference sequence).

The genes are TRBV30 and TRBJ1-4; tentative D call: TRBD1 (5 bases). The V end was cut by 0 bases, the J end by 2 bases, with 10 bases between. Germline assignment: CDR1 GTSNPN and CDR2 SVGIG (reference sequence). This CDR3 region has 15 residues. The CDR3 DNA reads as TGTGCCTGGAGTGTTGGGGGGATCACTAATGAAAAACTGTTTTTT. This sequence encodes CAWSVGGITNEKLFF.

The CDR3 region has the DNA TGTGCCAGCAGTCTGGGGGCTTGGACCGGGGAGCTGTTTTTT. Translation: CASSLGAWTGELFF. The J gene is TRBJ2-2, the V gene TRBV25-1, with D possibly being TRBD1 (6 bases). The CDR3 length is 14 residues. The germline CDR1 and CDR2 sequences are MGHDK and SYGVNS. V gave up 5 bases and J gave up 5 bases, with 12 bases separating them.

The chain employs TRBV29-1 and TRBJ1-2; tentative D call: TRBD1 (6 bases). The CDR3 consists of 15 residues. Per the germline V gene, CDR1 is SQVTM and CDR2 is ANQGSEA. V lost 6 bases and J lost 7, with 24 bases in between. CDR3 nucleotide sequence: TGCAGCGTCCCCGGACCCCACCAGGGGATGTCTGGCTACACCTTC. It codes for CSVPGPHQGMSGYTF.

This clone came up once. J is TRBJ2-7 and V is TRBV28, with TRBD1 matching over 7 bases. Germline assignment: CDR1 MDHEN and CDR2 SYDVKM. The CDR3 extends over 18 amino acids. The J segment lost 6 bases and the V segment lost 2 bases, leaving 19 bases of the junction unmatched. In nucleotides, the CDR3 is TGTGCCAGCAGTTTAGTGGGCCGGCTACAGGGGTTGATCAGCGAGCAGTACTTC. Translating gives CASSLVGRLQGLISEQYF.

In nucleotides, the CDR3 is TGTGCCAGCAGCTTCAACAGGGTGGGCAATGAGCAGTTCTTC. Encoded protein: CASSFNRVGNEQFF. The gene calls are TRBV11-2 and TRBJ2-1; D is possibly TRBD1 (6 bases). Germline V lookup: CDR1 SGHAT, CDR2 FQNNGV. This CDR3 is 14 amino acids long. V lost 3 bases to trimming and J lost 6 bases, with 12 bases between them.

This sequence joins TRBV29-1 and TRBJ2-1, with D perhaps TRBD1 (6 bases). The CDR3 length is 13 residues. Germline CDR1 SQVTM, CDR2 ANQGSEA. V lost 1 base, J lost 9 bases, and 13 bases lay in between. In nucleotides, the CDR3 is TGCAGCGTTGAAGGGGGACAAAAGGGTGAGCAGTTCTTC. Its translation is CSVEGGQKGEQFF.

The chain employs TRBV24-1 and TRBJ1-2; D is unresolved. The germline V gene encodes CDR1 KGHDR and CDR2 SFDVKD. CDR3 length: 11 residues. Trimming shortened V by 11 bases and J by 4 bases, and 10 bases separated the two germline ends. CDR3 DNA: TGTGCCATCTCTAGCGGCTATGGCTACACCTTC. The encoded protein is CAISSGYGYTF.

The CDR3 region has the DNA TGTGCCAGCAGCTTACGATGGCGGGATGGGTACAATGAGCAGTTCTTC. It yields the protein CASSLRWRDGYNEQFF. The V gene is TRBV7-2, the J gene TRBJ2-1, with a weak D call TRBD2 (6 bases). Germline V gene data show CDR1 as SGHTA and CDR2 as FQGNSA. This CDR3 is built from 16 residues. V lost 2 bases and J lost 4, with 15 bases in between.

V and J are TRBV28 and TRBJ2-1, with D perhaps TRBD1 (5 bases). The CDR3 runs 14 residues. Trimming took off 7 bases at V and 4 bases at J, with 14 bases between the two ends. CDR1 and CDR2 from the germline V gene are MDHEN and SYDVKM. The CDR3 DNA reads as TGTGCCAGCATTCACCCTCAGGGTTACAATGAGCAGTTCTTC. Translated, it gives CASIHPQGYNEQFF.

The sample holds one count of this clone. The CDR3 coding sequence is TGTGCCAGCAGGCCCGGGGTAGGCTACACCTTC. This encodes CASRPGVGYTF. The chain joins TRBV2 to TRBJ1-2; D is unresolved. The CDR3 is made up of 11 amino acids. Per the germline V gene, CDR1 is SNHLY and CDR2 is FYNNEI. Trimming took off 6 bases at V and 8 bases at J, with 10 bases between the two ends. Together with reference TRBV2 and TRBJ1-2, the CDR3 gives the full variable domain: EPEVTQTPSHQVTQMGQEVILRCVPISNHLYFYWYRQILGQKVEFLVSFYNNEISEKSEIFDDQFSVERPDGSNFTLKIRSTKLEDSAMYFCASRPGVGYTFGSGTRLTVV.

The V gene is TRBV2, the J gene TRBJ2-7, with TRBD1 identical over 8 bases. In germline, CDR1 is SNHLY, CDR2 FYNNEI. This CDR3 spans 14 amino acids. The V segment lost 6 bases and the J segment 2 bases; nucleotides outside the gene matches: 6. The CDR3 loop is CASSRTGITYEQYF. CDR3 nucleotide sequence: TGTGCCAGCAGCAGGACAGGGATAACCTACGAGCAGTACTTC.

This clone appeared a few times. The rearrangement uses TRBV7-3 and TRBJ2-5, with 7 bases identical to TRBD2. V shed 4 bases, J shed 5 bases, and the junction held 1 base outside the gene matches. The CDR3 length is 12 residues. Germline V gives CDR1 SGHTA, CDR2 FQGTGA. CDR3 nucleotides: TGTGCCAGCAGCTCCGGGGGGGAGACCCAGTACTTC. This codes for CASSSGGETQYF.

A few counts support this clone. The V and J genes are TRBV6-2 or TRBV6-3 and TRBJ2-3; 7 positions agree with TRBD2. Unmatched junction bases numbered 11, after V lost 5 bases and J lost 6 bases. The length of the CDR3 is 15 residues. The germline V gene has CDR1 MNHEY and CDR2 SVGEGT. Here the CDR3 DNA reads TGTGCCAGCAGTCTAACGGGACTACCGGGGGATACGCAGTATTTT. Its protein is CASSLTGLPGDTQYF.

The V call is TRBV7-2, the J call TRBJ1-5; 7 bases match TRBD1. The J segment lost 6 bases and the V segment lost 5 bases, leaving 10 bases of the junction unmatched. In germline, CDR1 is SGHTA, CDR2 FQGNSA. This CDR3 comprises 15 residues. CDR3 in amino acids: CASSLGGQLVQPQHF. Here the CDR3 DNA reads TGTGCCAGCAGCCTGGGGGGACAGCTGGTTCAGCCCCAGCATTTT.

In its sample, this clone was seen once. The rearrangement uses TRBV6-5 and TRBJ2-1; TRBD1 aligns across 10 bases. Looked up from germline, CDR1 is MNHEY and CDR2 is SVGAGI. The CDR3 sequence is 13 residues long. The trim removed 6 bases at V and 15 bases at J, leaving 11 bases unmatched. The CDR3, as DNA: TGTGCCAGCAGACACGACAGGGGGCGGTCCCCGTTCTTC. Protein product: CASRHDRGRSPFF.